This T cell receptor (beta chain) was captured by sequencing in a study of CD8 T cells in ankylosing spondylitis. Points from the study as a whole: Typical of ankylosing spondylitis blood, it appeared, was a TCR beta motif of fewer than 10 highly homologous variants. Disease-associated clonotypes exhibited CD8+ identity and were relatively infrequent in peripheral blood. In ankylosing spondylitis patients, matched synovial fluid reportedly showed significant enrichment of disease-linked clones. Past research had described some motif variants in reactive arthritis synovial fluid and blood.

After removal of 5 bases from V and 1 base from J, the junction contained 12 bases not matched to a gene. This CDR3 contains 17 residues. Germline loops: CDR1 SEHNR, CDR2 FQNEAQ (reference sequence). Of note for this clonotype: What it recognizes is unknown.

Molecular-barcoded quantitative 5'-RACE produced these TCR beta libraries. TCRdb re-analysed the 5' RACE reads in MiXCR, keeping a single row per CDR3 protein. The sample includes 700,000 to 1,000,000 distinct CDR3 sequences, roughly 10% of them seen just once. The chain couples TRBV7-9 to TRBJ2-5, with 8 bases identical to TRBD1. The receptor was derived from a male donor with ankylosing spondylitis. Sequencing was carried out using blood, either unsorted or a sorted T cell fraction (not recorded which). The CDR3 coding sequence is TGTGCCAGCAGCCCCGGATCAGGGGGCACCATCCAAGAGACCCAGTACTTC. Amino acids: CASSPGSGGTIQETQYF.